This TCR beta chain was sequenced during a study of vaccination effects on CD4 cells after COVID-19. The junction had 9 bases not matched to a gene; V was cut back by 6 bases and J by 11 bases. The CDR3 is 12 amino acids. Germline V gene data show CDR1 as SQVTM and CDR2 as ANQGSEA. Of note for this clone: The target antigen is unknown.

Cultured cells yielded isolated CD4+ T cells after around 10 days. Data came from immunoSEQ multiplex PCR; TCRdb stores just in-frame clones and leaves some out. The sample yields 50,000 to 75,000 clones, about two thirds seen once. The TCR sequence derives from a human donor who had a prior SARS-CoV-2 infection. The material was CD4+ T cells from PBMCs cultured without peptide, obtained before COVID-19 vaccination. The chain uses TRBV29-1 and TRBJ2-1; 8 positions agree with TRBD1. In DNA form, the CDR3 reads TGCAGCGTCGGACAGGGAAGCGGGCAGCAGTTCTTC. As protein: CSVGQGSGQQFF.